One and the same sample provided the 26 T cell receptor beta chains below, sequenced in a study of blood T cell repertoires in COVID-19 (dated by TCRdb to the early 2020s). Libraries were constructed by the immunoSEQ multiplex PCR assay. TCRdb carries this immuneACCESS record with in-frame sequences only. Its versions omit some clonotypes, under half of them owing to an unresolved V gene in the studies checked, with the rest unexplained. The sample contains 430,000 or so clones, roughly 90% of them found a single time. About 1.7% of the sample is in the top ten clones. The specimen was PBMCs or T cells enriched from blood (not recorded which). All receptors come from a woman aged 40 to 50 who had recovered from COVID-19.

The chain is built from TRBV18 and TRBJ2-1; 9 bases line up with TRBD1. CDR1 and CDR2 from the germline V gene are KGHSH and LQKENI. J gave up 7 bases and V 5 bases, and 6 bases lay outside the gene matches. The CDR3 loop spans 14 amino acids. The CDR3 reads CASSLDGQGNEQFF. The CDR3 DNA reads TGTGCCAGCTCATTGGACGGACAGGGGAATGAGCAGTTCTTC.

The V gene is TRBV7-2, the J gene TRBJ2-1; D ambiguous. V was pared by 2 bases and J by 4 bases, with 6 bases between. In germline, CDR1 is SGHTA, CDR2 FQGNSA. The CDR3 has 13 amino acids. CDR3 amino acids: CASSLSTYNEQFF. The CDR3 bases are TGTGCCAGCAGCTTAAGTACTTACAATGAGCAGTTCTTC. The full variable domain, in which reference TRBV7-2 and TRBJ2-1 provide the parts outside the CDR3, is GAGVSQSPSNKVTEKGKDVELRCDPISGHTALYWYRQSLGQGLEFLIYFQGNSAPDKSGLPSDRFSAERTGGSVSTLTIQRTQQEDSAVYLCASSLSTYNEQFFGPGTRLTVL.

CDR3 sequence reads: CASSLVQGQNIQYF. The CDR3 DNA is TGTGCCAGCAGCTTGGTCCAGGGGCAAAACATTCAGTACTTC. The rearrangement links TRBV5-6 to TRBJ2-4; the D gene is possibly TRBD1 (6 bases). V shed 0 bases and J shed 5 bases, with 9 bases lying between them. This CDR3 has 14 amino acids. The germline gives CDR1 SGHDT, CDR2 YYEEEE.

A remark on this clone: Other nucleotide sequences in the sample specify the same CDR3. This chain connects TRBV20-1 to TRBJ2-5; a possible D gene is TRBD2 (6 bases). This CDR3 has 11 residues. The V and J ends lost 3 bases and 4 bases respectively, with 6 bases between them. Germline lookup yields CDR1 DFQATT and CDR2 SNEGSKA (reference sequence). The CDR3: CSASGRETQYF. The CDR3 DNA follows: TGCAGTGCTAGCGGGAGAGAGACCCAGTACTTC.

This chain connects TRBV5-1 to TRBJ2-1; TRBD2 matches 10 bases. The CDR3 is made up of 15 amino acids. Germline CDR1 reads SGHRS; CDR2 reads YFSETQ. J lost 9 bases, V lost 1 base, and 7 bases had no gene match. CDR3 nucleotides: TGCGCCAGCAGCTTGCGAACTAGCGGGAACGGTGAGCAGTTCTTC. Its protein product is CASSLRTSGNGEQFF.

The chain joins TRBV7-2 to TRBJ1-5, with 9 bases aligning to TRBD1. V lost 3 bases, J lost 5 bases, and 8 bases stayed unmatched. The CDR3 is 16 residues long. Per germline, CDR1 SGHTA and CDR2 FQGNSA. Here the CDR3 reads CASSFAGTGSDQPQHF. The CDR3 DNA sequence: TGTGCCAGCAGCTTTGCCGGGACAGGGAGTGATCAGCCCCAGCATTTT.

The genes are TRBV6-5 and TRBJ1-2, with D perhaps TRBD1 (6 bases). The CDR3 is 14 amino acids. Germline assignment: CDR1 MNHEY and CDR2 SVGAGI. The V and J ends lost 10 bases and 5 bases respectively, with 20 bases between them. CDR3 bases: TGTGCCATTACCGCCCAGGGGTTCTGGTATGGCTACACCTTC. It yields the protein CAITAQGFWYGYTF.

CDR3 bases: TGTGCCTGGAGCCCGGTGGGGCTCGAGCAGTACTTC. Amino acids: CAWSPVGLEQYF. V usage is TRBV30 and J usage is TRBJ2-7, with D possibly TRBD1 on 5 matching bases. The CDR3 is 12 amino acids. The ends were cut back, 3 bases at V and 6 bases at J, with 12 bases in the middle. The germline gives CDR1 GTSNPN, CDR2 SVGIG (reference sequence).

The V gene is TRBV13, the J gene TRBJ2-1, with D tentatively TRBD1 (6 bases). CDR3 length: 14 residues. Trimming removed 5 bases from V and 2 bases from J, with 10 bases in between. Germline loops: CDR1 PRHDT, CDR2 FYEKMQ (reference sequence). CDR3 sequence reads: CASSPGQTYNEQFF. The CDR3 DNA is TGTGCCAGCAGCCCCGGACAGACCTACAATGAGCAGTTCTTC.

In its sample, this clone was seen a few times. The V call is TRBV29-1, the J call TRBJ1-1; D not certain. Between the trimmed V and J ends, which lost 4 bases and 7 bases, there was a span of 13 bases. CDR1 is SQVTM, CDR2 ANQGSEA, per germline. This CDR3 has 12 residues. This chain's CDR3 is CSVGLGMGEAFF. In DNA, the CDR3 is TGCAGCGTTGGATTGGGCATGGGTGAAGCTTTCTTT.

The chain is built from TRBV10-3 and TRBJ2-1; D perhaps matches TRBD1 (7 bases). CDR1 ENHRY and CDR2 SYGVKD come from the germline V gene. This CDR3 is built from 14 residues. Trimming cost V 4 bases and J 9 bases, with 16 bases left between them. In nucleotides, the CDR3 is TGTGCCATCAGTGGACAGGGAGGCAGGGGTGAGCAGTTCTTC. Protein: CAISGQGGRGEQFF.

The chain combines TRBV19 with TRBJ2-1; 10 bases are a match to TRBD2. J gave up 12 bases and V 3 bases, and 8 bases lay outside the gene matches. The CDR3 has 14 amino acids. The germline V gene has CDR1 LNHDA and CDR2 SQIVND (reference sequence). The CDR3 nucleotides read TGTGCCAGTAGTATGCTAGCGGGGGTCCTGGTGCAGTTCTTC. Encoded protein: CASSMLAGVLVQFF. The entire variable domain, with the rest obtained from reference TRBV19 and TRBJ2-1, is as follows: DGGITQSPKYLFRKEGQNVTLSCEQNLNHDAMYWYRQDPGQGLRLIYYSQIVNDFQKGDIAEGYSVSREKKESFPLTVTSAQKNPTAFYLCASSMLAGVLVQFFGPGTRLTVL.

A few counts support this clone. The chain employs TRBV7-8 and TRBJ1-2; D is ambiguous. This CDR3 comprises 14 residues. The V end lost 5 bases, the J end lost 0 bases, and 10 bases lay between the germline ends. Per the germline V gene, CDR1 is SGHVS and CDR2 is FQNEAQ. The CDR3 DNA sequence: TGTGCCAGCAGCGCGGGAGTTACTAACTATGGCTACACCTTC. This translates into CASSAGVTNYGYTF.

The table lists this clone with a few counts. Here the CDR3 DNA reads TGTGCCAGCAGTCTTACTAGACAGGGGACTGAAGCTTTCTTT. This gives the protein CASSLTRQGTEAFF. V is TRBV7-8 and J is TRBJ1-1; TRBD1 aligns across 8 bases. The CDR3 spans 14 residues. CDR1 is SGHVS and CDR2 is FQNEAQ in the germline V gene. The trim removed 6 bases at V and 5 bases at J, leaving 8 bases unmatched.

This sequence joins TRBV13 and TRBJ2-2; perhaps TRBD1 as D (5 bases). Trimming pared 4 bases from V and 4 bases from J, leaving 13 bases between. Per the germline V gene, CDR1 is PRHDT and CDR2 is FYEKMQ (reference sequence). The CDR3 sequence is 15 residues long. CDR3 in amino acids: CASSSEDRATGELFF. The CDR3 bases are TGTGCCAGCAGCTCTGAAGACAGAGCCACCGGGGAGCTGTTTTTT.

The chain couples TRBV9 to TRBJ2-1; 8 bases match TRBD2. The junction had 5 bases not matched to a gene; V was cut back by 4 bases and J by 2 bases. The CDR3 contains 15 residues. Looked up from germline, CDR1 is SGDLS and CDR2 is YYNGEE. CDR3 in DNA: TGTGCCAGCAGCCCCCAGCGGGAGCCCTACAATGAGCAGTTCTTC. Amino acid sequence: CASSPQREPYNEQFF.

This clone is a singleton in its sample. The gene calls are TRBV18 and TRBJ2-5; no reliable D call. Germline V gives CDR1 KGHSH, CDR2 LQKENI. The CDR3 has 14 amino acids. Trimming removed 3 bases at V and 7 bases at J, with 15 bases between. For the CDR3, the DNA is TGTGCCAGCTCACCCCAATCTGACTCGCGGACCCAGTACTTC. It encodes CASSPQSDSRTQYF.

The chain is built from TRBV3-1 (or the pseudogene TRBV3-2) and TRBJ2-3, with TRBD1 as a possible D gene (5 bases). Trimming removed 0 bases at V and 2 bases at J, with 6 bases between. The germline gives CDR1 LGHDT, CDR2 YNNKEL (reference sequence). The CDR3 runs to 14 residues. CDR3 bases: TGTGCCAGCAGCCAAGAGGGGCTCACAGATACGCAGTATTTT. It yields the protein CASSQEGLTDTQYF.

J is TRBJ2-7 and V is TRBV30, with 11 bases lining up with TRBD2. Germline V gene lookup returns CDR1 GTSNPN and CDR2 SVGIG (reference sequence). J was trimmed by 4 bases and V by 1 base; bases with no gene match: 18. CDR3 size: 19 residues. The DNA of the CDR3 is TGTGCCTGGAGTGCGATCCCTGGGACTAGCGGTTTCCCATCTTACGAGCAGTACTTC. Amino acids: CAWSAIPGTSGFPSYEQYF.

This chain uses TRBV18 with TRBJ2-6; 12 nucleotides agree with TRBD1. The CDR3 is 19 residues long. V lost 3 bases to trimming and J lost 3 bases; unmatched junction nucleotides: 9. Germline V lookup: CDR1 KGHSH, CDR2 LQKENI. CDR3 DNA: TGTGCCAGCTCACCTGTACTGGGACAGGGGGCTCTTGGGGCCAACGTCCTGACTTTC. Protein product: CASSPVLGQGALGANVLTF.

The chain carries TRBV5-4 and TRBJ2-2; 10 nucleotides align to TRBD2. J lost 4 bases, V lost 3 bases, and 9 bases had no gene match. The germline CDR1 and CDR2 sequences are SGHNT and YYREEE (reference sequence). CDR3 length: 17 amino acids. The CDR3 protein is CASSSPGTSVATGELFF. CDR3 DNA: TGTGCCAGCAGCTCTCCCGGGACTAGCGTCGCCACCGGGGAGCTGTTTTTT.

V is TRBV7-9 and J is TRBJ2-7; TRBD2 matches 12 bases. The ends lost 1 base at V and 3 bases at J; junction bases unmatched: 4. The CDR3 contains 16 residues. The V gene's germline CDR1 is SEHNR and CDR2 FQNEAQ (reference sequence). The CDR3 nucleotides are TGTGCCAGCAGCTTAGGGGGACTAGCGGGCCACTACGAGCAGTACTTC. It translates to CASSLGGLAGHYEQYF.

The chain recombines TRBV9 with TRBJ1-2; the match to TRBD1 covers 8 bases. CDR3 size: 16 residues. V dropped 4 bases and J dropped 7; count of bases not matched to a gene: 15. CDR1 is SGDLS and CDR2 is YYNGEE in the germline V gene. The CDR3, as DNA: TGTGCCAGCAGCCCCCGTCTGCAGGGGGCATGGGTTGGCTACACCTTC. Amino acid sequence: CASSPRLQGAWVGYTF.

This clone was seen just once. CDR3 nucleotides: TGCGCCAGCAGCTCCCCGGGACAGGGGAGCACCGGGGAGCTGTTTTTT. Its translation is CASSSPGQGSTGELFF. This rearrangement joins TRBV5-1 to TRBJ2-2; TRBD1 agrees at 10 bases. J gave up 4 bases and V 3 bases, and 6 bases lay outside the gene matches. The CDR3 has 16 amino acids. CDR1 and CDR2 from the germline V gene are SGHRS and YFSETQ.

Written as DNA, the CDR3 is TGTGCCAGCACCAAGAGGCGTCCCTCGAGGGTATCTAATGAAAAACTGTTTTTT. Translated: CASTKRRPSRVSNEKLFF. This chain uses TRBV2 with TRBJ1-4; D remains unclear. V was shortened by 7 bases and J by 3 bases, with 24 bases between the two germline ends. Germline V CDR1 and CDR2: SNHLY, FYNNEI. The CDR3 is 18 residues long.

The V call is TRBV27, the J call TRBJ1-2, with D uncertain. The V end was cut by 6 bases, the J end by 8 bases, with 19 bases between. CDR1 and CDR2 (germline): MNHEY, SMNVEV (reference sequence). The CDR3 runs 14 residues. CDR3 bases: TGTGCCAGCAGGAAAAGTCAGGAGGTGGGCGGCTACACCTTC. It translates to CASRKSQEVGGYTF.